The T cell receptor beta chain described here comes from a study of CD8+ T cells in alopecia areata. Study-level background: Treatment comprised oral tofacitinib, 5 to 10 mg twice daily, in treated patients. Study outcomes and limitations: Against the mouse data, patients shared TCRs less clearly, possibly for HLA reasons.

Comment on this clone: As yet, its antigen is unknown.

CDR1 and CDR2 from the germline V gene are GTSNPN and SVGIG (reference sequence). V lost 5 bases and J 4 bases, leaving 14 bases between the germline ends. This CDR3 spans 13 amino acids. Investigators isolated RNA and reverse transcribed it into cDNA to act as the sequencing template. Measured with immunoSEQ multiplex PCR; TCRdb has only the in-frame clones, and not every one. The sample includes almost 250,000 clones, about two thirds of them seen just once. Sampling of alopecia areata patients yielded lesional scalp punch biopsies as well as peripheral blood. The specimen was CD4+ T cells sorted from blood, collected at week 0. The chain carries TRBV30 and TRBJ2-5; no clear D. The receptor was isolated from a human donor with alopecia areata. The CDR3 here is CAWVSFWGETQYF. CDR3 DNA sequence: TGTGCCTGGGTTAGCTTTTGGGGAGAGACCCAGTACTTC.